The 21 T cell receptor beta chains below were found in one sample sequenced in a study of T cell repertoires and leukemia-associated antigens. From the 5' RACE reads, TCRdb called clonotypes with MiXCR, one entry per CDR3 protein. The profile shows 14,000 or so distinct CDR3 sequences, more than 30% of them singletons. Their antigens are not known. Sequenced: CD3+ T cells sorted from blood and cultured. The receptors were sampled from a female donor in good health.

This chain connects TRBV7-9 to TRBJ2-5; 7 bases map to TRBD2. Germline V lookup: CDR1 SEHNR, CDR2 FQNEAQ (reference sequence). Trimming at V came to 2 bases and at J to 2 bases, leaving 8 bases not matched to a gene. The CDR3 runs to 16 residues. CDR3 loop: CASSLSRDYLQETQYF. As DNA, the CDR3 is TGTGCCAGCAGCTTATCCCGGGACTACCTACAAGAGACCCAGTACTTC.

Within the sample, this clonotype is medium-sized. The chain is built from TRBV12-3 or TRBV12-4 and TRBJ1-1; D perhaps matches TRBD1 (5 bases). This CDR3 is built from 12 residues. Trimming shortened V by 1 base and J by 10 bases, and 10 bases separated the two germline ends. The CDR3 here is CASSLDGGGAFF. The CDR3 DNA sequence: TGTGCCAGCAGTTTAGATGGGGGGGGAGCTTTCTTT.

Comment on this clonotype: A much larger clonotype is one base distant, so this may be a read error. This sequence joins TRBV10-3 and TRBJ1-1; 9 bases are a match to TRBD1. V shed 7 bases, J shed 6 bases, and the junction held 9 bases outside the gene matches. Germline CDR1 is ENHRY and CDR2 is SYGVKD. This CDR3 region has 14 residues. This CDR3 is CAITTTGGGPEAFF. CDR3 nucleotide sequence: TGTGCCATCACCACGACAGGGGGGGGGCCTGAAGCTTTCTTT.

This clonotype was found once. Sequence at one end of the junction differs from germline and may be a read error. V and J are TRBV25-1 and TRBJ2-1; 10 positions match TRBD2. Per germline, CDR1 MGHDK and CDR2 SYGVNS. This CDR3 has 16 amino acids. The chain's CDR3 is CASLASGSGGYNEQSF. The CDR3 nucleotides are TGTGCCAGCCTGGCTAGCGGGAGTGGGGGATACAATGAGCAGTCCTTC.

In DNA form, the CDR3 reads TGTGCCAGCAGCCAATCTAGCGGCTACGAGCAGTACTTC. As protein: CASSQSSGYEQYF. This chain links TRBV3-1 with TRBJ2-7, with 7 bases matching TRBD2. CDR3 length equals 13 residues. V trimming: 2 bases; J trimming: 3 bases; junction bases outside the gene matches: 1. From germline, CDR1 is LGHDT and CDR2 YNNKEL (reference sequence).

There are a few counts of this clonotype. The chain uses TRBV20-1 and TRBJ2-1; 9 positions match TRBD2. Per the germline V gene, CDR1 is DFQATT and CDR2 is SNEGSKA (reference sequence). V dropped 0 bases and J dropped 10; count of bases not matched to a gene: 10. This CDR3 has 15 amino acids. The CDR3 DNA reads as TGCAGTGCTAGAGATAGGATGCTAGCGGGAAGAGAGCAGTTCTTC. Amino acid sequence: CSARDRMLAGREQFF.

This clonotype was counted many times. The gene calls are TRBV7-6 and TRBJ2-5; D remains unclear. The CDR3 is 11 amino acids. Between the trimmed V and J ends, which lost 4 bases and 4 bases, there was a span of 4 bases. Germline CDR1 reads SGHVS; CDR2 reads FNYEAQ. This CDR3 is CASSSGETQYF. CDR3 sequence (DNA): TGTGCCAGCAGCTCCGGAGAGACCCAGTACTTC.

This chain uses TRBV20-1 with TRBJ2-5; D is unresolved. The CDR3 length is 13 residues. The germline V gene has CDR1 DFQATT and CDR2 SNEGSKA (reference sequence). V gave up 5 bases and J gave up 1 base, with 11 bases separating them. Here the CDR3 reads CSALRFGQETQYF. The DNA for the CDR3 is TGCAGTGCTCTCCGATTCGGCCAAGAGACCCAGTACTTC.

As to this clonotype: One end of the junction varies from germline; a read error may be responsible. The J gene is TRBJ2-2, the V gene TRBV12-3 or TRBV12-4; 8 bases are shared with TRBD1. This CDR3 is built from 15 residues. The chain's CDR3 is CASSTRTGLDGEPFF. The CDR3 nucleotides are TGTGCCAGCAGTACCAGGACAGGGCTGGACGGGGAGCCGTTTTTT.

With regard to this clonotype: A read error may account for a junction end that differs from germline. CDR3 nucleotides: TGTGCCAGCAGTTACTCCGACCCTTCCTACGAGCAGCACTTC. Amino acids: CASSYSDPSYEQHF. This chain uses TRBV6-2 or TRBV6-3 with TRBJ2-7, with D hard to call. CDR3 length: 14 residues. The germline CDR1 and CDR2 sequences are MNHEY and SVGEGT.

In its sample, this clonotype is medium-sized. One junction end does not reproduce the germline sequence, and a read error may be involved. The chain links TRBV20-1 to TRBJ2-7; perhaps TRBD1 as D (6 bases). The CDR3 is 13 amino acids. Germline-derived CDR1 and CDR2 are DFQATT and SNEGSKA (reference sequence). CDR3 sequence reads: CSAREGGPYEQYF. The DNA of the CDR3 is TGCAGTGCAAGAGAAGGGGGTCCCTACGAGCAGTACTTC.

The J gene is TRBJ2-1, the V gene TRBV20-1, with TRBD2 matching 10 bases. V lost 5 bases to trimming and J lost 7 bases; unmatched junction nucleotides: 5. The CDR3 is made up of 13 amino acids. Germline CDR1 DFQATT, CDR2 SNEGSKA (reference sequence). CDR3 bases: TGCAGTGCTCCTAGCGGGAGCGTGAATGAGCAGTTCTTC. It encodes CSAPSGSVNEQFF.

The chain uses TRBV7-3 and TRBJ2-7; no clear D. V gave up 2 bases and J gave up 2 bases, with 4 bases separating them. The CDR3 loop spans 12 amino acids. CDR1 and CDR2 (germline): SGHTA, FQGTGA. The CDR3 sequence is CASSLVAYEQYF. CDR3 coding DNA: TGTGCCAGCAGCTTAGTGGCCTACGAGCAGTACTTC.

The chain has TRBV12-5 and TRBJ2-1; D might be TRBD2 (5 bases). The CDR3 spans 14 residues. Germline lookup yields CDR1 LGHNT and CDR2 FRNRAP. The ends were cut back, 9 bases at V and 1 base at J, with 13 bases in the middle. The CDR3 coding sequence is TGTGCTAGCGGTCCGGGAAAGTCCTACAATGAGCAGTTCTTC. Its translation: CASGPGKSYNEQFF.

The chain links TRBV25-1 to TRBJ2-5; 9 bases align to TRBD2. The CDR3 has 17 amino acids. The germline gives CDR1 MGHDK, CDR2 SYGVNS. J was trimmed by 2 bases and V by 2 bases; bases with no gene match: 9. The CDR3 DNA reads TGTGCCAGCAGTGAAGCCAGCGGGGGGACAGCGCAAGAGACCCAGTACTTC. It translates to CASSEASGGTAQETQYF.

J is TRBJ2-7 and V is TRBV7-9; D tentatively reads TRBD1 or TRBD2 (5 bases each). The ends were cut back, 4 bases at V and 6 bases at J, with 19 bases in the middle. Germline CDR1 reads SEHNR; CDR2 reads FQNEAQ (reference sequence). There are 15 residues in the CDR3. The CDR3 sequence is CASSSRDLGVLEQYF. As DNA, the CDR3 is TGTGCCAGCAGCTCCCGTGATTTGGGGGTTCTCGAGCAGTACTTC.

This clonotype was found a few times. Possible read error: a much larger clone is one base away. The V gene is TRBV7-2, the J gene TRBJ1-6; a possible D gene is TRBD1 (5 bases). The CDR3 contains 15 residues. CDR1 and CDR2 from the germline V gene are SGHTA and FQGNSA. V was shortened by 8 bases and J by 6 bases, with 17 bases between the two germline ends. CDR3 in DNA: TGTGCCAGCCCCCCCCTCAGGGTCGGTAATTCACCCCTCCACTTT. It yields the protein CASPPLRVGNSPLHF.

The genes are TRBV28 and TRBJ2-7; TRBD2 aligns across 7 bases. Germline V CDR1 and CDR2: MDHEN, SYDVKM. The CDR3 spans 15 residues. Trimming cost V 1 base and J 2 bases; bases outside gene matches: 5. CDR3 loop: CASSLSTGRPYEQYF. For the CDR3, the DNA is TGTGCCAGCAGTTTATCGACCGGGAGGCCCTACGAGCAGTACTTC. The full variable domain, with the rest looked up from reference TRBV28 and TRBJ2-7, is DVKVTQSSRYLVKRTGEKVFLECVQDMDHENMFWYRQDPGLGLRLIYFSYDVKMKEKGDIPEGYSVSREKKERFSLILESASTNQTSMYLCASSLSTGRPYEQYFGPGTRLTVT.

With respect to this clonotype: A read error may account for a junction end that differs from germline. The chain joins TRBV6-2 or TRBV6-3 to TRBJ2-5, with D unresolved. The germline V gene has CDR1 MNHEY and CDR2 SVGEGT. The CDR3 contains 13 residues. CDR3 nucleotide sequence: TGTGCCTGCAGTTACCGAGTCGTGGGGACCCAGTACTTC. Its protein is CACSYRVVGTQYF.

As to this clonotype: The junction departs from the called germline gene at one end, perhaps through a read error. V is TRBV14 and J is TRBJ1-1; D call uncertain. This CDR3 has 13 amino acids. The germline V gene encodes CDR1 SGHDN and CDR2 FVKESK. CDR3 residues: CASSHLLNTEAFF. For the CDR3, the DNA is TGTGCCAGTAGCCACCTCCTGAACACTGAAGCTTTCTTT.

This clonotype was seen ten or more times. This chain joins TRBV2 and TRBJ2-7; possible D gene TRBD2, 7 bases. The CDR3 has 18 residues. The V end was cut by 4 bases, the J end by 4 bases, with 26 bases between. The V gene's germline CDR1 is SNHLY and CDR2 FYNNEI. CDR3 sequence: CASSGALWLAERGYEQYF. CDR3 sequence (DNA): TGTGCCAGCAGTGGAGCGCTTTGGCTAGCGGAGAGGGGGTACGAGCAGTACTTC.